The sequence of this T cell receptor (beta chain) was determined in a study of neurological immune-mediated disorders. Points from the study as a whole: Across subjects, expanded clones had no CDR3 amino acid sequences in common, pointing to private repertoires in all groups.

PBMCs stored at -80 C, numbering 2 million, were the origin of the unsorted libraries. 5'RACE with 10-nucleotide random UMIs generated the cDNA. Over 160 million TCR-beta sequences from 15-18 subjects came from every sequencing run. TCRdb ran MiXCR on the 5' RACE reads and lists one entry per CDR3 protein. In the table there are roughly 50,000 distinct CDR3 sequences, roughly 12% of which are singletons. This clonotype was found many times. Antigen: not known. Material: PBMCs. This TCR was recovered from a woman aged 55-69 years with HTLV-1-associated myelopathy (HAM/TSP).

The CDR3 DNA is TGCGCCAGCAGCTTGGAGGGCCAGGGGGCGGGGGAGACCCAGTACTTC. This encodes CASSLEGQGAGETQYF. The chain couples TRBV5-1 to TRBJ2-5; 8 bases agree with TRBD1. This CDR3 has 16 residues. The germline V gene encodes CDR1 SGHRS and CDR2 YFSETQ. Unmatched junction bases numbered 9, after V lost 0 bases and J lost 5 bases.